This passage covers 15 T cell receptor beta chains from one sample sequenced in a study of cytomegalovirus exposure and HLA in healthy donors. The primer mix had 60 Vbeta and 13 Jbeta primers. Assay: immunoSEQ multiplex PCR; the TCRdb copy retains only in-frame clones and omits some. The top ten hold around 5% of the sample, which has 110,000 or so clones, about 72% seen once. Sequenced sample: PBMCs. The source of these receptors is a man aged 50 to 59 in good health and CMV-seropositive.

J is TRBJ2-3 and V is TRBV12-5; D gene unclear. Deletions cut 3 bases from V and 1 base from J, with 5 bases between. CDR1 is LGHNT and CDR2 is FRNRAP in the germline V gene. There are 13 residues in the CDR3. The CDR3, as DNA: TGTGCTAGTGGTTTAACGGGCACAGATACGCAGTATTTT. Translated: CASGLTGTDTQYF.

The genes are TRBV4-3 and TRBJ2-1, with D maybe TRBD1 (5 bases). The V gene's germline CDR1 is LGHNA and CDR2 YSLEER. The length of the CDR3 is 16 residues. V lost 0 bases, J lost 1 base, and 10 bases lay in between. In DNA, the CDR3 is TGCGCCAGCAGCCAAGAGCCCAGGGCATCCTACAATGAGCAGTTCTTC. Its translation: CASSQEPRASYNEQFF.

This clone has only a few counts. The chain links TRBV9 to TRBJ1-3, with D maybe TRBD1 (6 bases). V lost 3 bases and J lost 2, with 15 bases in between. This CDR3 region has 16 residues. Germline V lookup: CDR1 SGDLS, CDR2 YYNGEE. The CDR3 DNA reads as TGTGCCAGCAGCGACACGGGGGGCCCCCCTGGAAACACCATATATTTT. It translates to CASSDTGGPPGNTIYF.

The chain recombines TRBV30 with TRBJ2-2, with 7 bases identical to TRBD2. There are 14 residues in the CDR3. V lost 8 bases, J lost 5 bases, and 11 bases stayed unmatched. Germline CDR1 is GTSNPN and CDR2 is SVGIG (reference sequence). The CDR3 sequence is CAGMGGSRTGELFF. DNA of the CDR3: TGTGCCGGAATGGGGGGGTCGCGGACCGGGGAGCTGTTTTTT.

The chain uses TRBV6-1 and TRBJ2-1; 8 bases fit TRBD2. CDR3 length equals 13 residues. The germline CDR1 and CDR2 sequences are MNHNS and SASEGT. V shed 4 bases and J 6 bases; nucleotides not matched to a gene: 2. The CDR3 nucleotides are TGTGCCAGCAGTGGGCTAGCGGGCAATGAGCAGTTCTTC. It translates to CASSGLAGNEQFF.

This clone was seen only a few times. The gene calls are TRBV6-1 and TRBJ1-2, with D tentatively TRBD1 (6 bases). Germline V gives CDR1 MNHNS, CDR2 SASEGT. The V end lost 10 bases, the J end lost 4 bases, and 22 bases lay between the germline ends. The CDR3 is made up of 15 amino acids. The CDR3 coding sequence is TGTGCCACACACAGGGACGGAAAGCGCCCCTATGGCTACACCTTC. Translated: CATHRDGKRPYGYTF.

The chain combines TRBV11-2 with TRBJ2-3, with no clear D. Between the trimmed V and J ends, which lost 5 bases and 0 bases, there was a span of 3 bases. This CDR3 has 12 residues. Germline CDR1 and CDR2: SGHAT and FQNNGV. The CDR3 protein is CASSLSTDTQYF. The CDR3 DNA reads TGTGCCAGCAGCCTGAGCACAGATACGCAGTATTTT. Looking up the rest from reference TRBV11-2 and TRBJ2-3 gives the full variable domain: EAGVAQSPRYKIIEKRQSVAFWCNPISGHATLYWYQQILGQGPKLLIQFQNNGVVDDSQLPKDRFSAERLKGVDSTLKIQPAKLEDSAVYLCASSLSTDTQYFGPGTRLTVL.

The chain employs TRBV10-2 and TRBJ1-5; D might be TRBD1 (5 bases). The CDR3 is 13 residues long. The V and J ends lost 3 bases and 6 bases respectively, with 9 bases between them. The germline CDR1 and CDR2 sequences are WSHSY and SAAADI. CDR3 protein: CASSDQGGQPQHF. For the CDR3, the DNA is TGCGCCAGCAGTGACCAGGGTGGTCAGCCCCAGCATTTT.

The chain has TRBV6-1 and TRBJ2-3; possibly TRBD2 for D (6 bases). CDR1 and CDR2 (germline): MNHNS, SASEGT. Trimming removed 1 base from V and 8 bases from J, with 10 bases in between. The CDR3 is made up of 13 amino acids. The CDR3: CASSEGLATTQYF. The CDR3, as DNA: TGTGCCAGCAGTGAAGGGCTAGCGACTACGCAGTATTTT.

The V gene is TRBV14, the J gene TRBJ2-7; possible D gene TRBD1, 6 bases. This CDR3 has 14 amino acids. V dropped 0 bases and J dropped 7 bases, with 13 bases sitting between them. Germline CDR1 is SGHDN and CDR2 is FVKESK. In DNA, the CDR3 is TGTGCCAGCAGCCAAGAGATCTTGACAGGAGAGCAGTACTTC. It specifies CASSQEILTGEQYF.

The CDR3 here is CASSTGMNTEAFF. Written as DNA, the CDR3 is TGTGCCAGCAGTACAGGGATGAACACTGAAGCTTTCTTT. The V gene is TRBV2, the J gene TRBJ1-1, with D perhaps matching TRBD1 (6 bases). The CDR3 is 13 residues long. Germline V lookup: CDR1 SNHLY, CDR2 FYNNEI. Trimming removed 5 bases at V and 0 bases at J, with 7 bases between.

The chain combines TRBV2 with TRBJ1-5, with D unresolved. V lost 9 bases and J 2 bases, leaving 8 bases between the germline ends. Looked up from germline, CDR1 is SNHLY and CDR2 is FYNNEI. The CDR3 is made up of 12 amino acids. Written as DNA, the CDR3 is TGTGCCAGTACCGAGGGCAATCAGCCCCAGCATTTT. It is translated as CASTEGNQPQHF.

The genes are TRBV29-1 and TRBJ2-1; 11 positions agree with TRBD1. Trimming removed 5 bases from V and 9 bases from J; junction bases left unmatched: 15. Germline-derived CDR1 and CDR2 are SQVTM and ANQGSEA. The CDR3 extends over 16 amino acids. The CDR3 reads CSVLLPGQGVGGEQFF. The CDR3 DNA reads TGCAGCGTTCTTCTACCGGGACAGGGGGTCGGTGGTGAGCAGTTCTTC.

This clone has more than one count but fewer than ten. The rearrangement joins TRBV9 to TRBJ2-1; 7 nucleotides match TRBD1. The CDR3 loop spans 14 amino acids. Germline V CDR1 and CDR2: SGDLS, YYNGEE. Losses at the gene ends were 2 bases for V and 4 bases for J; bases not matched to a gene: 3. Written as DNA, the CDR3 is TGTGCCAGCAGCGTGTCGGGACAGTACAATGAGCAGTTCTTC. This codes for CASSVSGQYNEQFF.

The chain has TRBV19 and TRBJ2-1; TRBD2 is a possible D gene (6 bases). The V gene lost 5 bases and the J gene lost 0 bases, with 11 bases spanning the gap. The CDR3 is 15 amino acids. In germline, CDR1 is LNHDA, CDR2 SQIVND (reference sequence). The CDR3 region is CASSRDLSSYNEQFF. Here the CDR3 DNA reads TGTGCCAGTAGTCGGGACTTAAGCTCCTACAATGAGCAGTTCTTC. The variable domain in full, completed from reference TRBV19 and TRBJ2-1, reads DGGITQSPKYLFRKEGQNVTLSCEQNLNHDAMYWYRQDPGQGLRLIYYSQIVNDFQKGDIAEGYSVSREKKESFPLTVTSAQKNPTAFYLCASSRDLSSYNEQFFGPGTRLTVL.